One sample yielded the 16 T cell receptor beta chains listed below, sequenced in a study of molecular identifiers for immune sequencing clone quantification. TCRdb re-called the PCR reads through MiXCR, storing one row per CDR3 protein. The data show about 640,000 distinct CDR3 sequences, 15% to 20% seen once. Sample: naive CD8+ T cells from blood, with Jurkat cell RNA spiked in. The subset: FACS-sorted CD8+CD4-CCR7+CD45RA+ naive T cells. The receptors derive from a human donor in good health. Some libraries in this study had Jurkat cell RNA spiked in.

This clonotype was detected many times. The chain joins TRBV19 to TRBJ2-3, with a tentative D call TRBD2 (5 bases). CDR1 is LNHDA and CDR2 is SQIVND in the germline V gene (reference sequence). This CDR3 region has 15 residues. V gave up 1 base and J gave up 0 bases, with 8 bases separating them. The CDR3 DNA follows: TGTGCCAGTAGTATAGTGAGCGGAAGCACAGATACGCAGTATTTT. Translation gives CASSIVSGSTDTQYF.

The table lists this clonotype with a few counts. Being one base from a much bigger clone, this may be a read error. This chain connects TRBV4-2 to TRBJ1-1, with D possibly being TRBD1 (6 bases). CDR1 and CDR2 (germline): LGHNA, YNFKEQ. This CDR3 spans 17 amino acids. The DNA for the CDR3 is TGTGCCAGCAGCCAAGATCTTATGGGCCAGGGGAACGCTGAAGCTTTCTTT. Its protein product is CASSQDLMGQGNAEAFF.

Worth noting for this clonotype: A read error may explain this, as a much larger clone is one base away. The CDR3 DNA reads as TGCGCCAGCAGCCAAGCCCCGGGACACAGCTATGGCTACACCTTC. Its protein is CASSQAPGHSYGYTF. The chain employs TRBV4-1 and TRBJ1-2, with D perhaps TRBD1 (6 bases). With 1 base removed from V and 4 bases from J, the gap between germline ends came to 13 bases. The CDR3 has 15 amino acids. Per the germline V gene, CDR1 is MGHRA and CDR2 is YSYEKL.

Note on this clonotype: A single base separates this from a much larger clone, so it may be a read error. The genes are TRBV7-8 and TRBJ1-3; the match to TRBD1 covers 11 bases. Per the germline V gene, CDR1 is SGHVS and CDR2 is FQNEAQ. The CDR3 covers 15 residues. Here the CDR3 reads CASTQPGQGVGTVYF. In DNA, the CDR3 is TGTGCCAGCACCCAACCGGGACAGGGGGTAGGCACCGTATATTTT.

This clonotype has a count of ten or more. This chain links TRBV14 with TRBJ2-2; no firm D call. From germline, CDR1 is SGHDN and CDR2 FVKESK. The CDR3 covers 14 residues. V was cut by 4 bases and J by 5 bases, with 11 bases left in between. For the CDR3, the DNA is TGTGCCAGCAGCCCCCTGGCCCTGACCGGGGAGCTGTTTTTT. The encoded protein is CASSPLALTGELFF.

This clonotype was seen a few times. A much larger clone sits a single nucleotide away, making a read error possible. This chain connects TRBV27 to TRBJ2-7, with 7 nucleotides matching TRBD2. Germline trimming cut 2 bases from V and 2 bases from J; bases unmatched to any gene: 3. Germline-derived CDR1 and CDR2 are MNHEY and SMNVEV (reference sequence). The CDR3 sequence is 14 residues long. The DNA for the CDR3 is TGTGCCAGCAGTTTACTAGCGGACCCCTACGAGCAGTACTTC. Translating it yields CASSLLADPYEQYF.

This clonotype was detected ten times or more. In DNA, the CDR3 is TGTGCCAGCAGTTTTAGGATTCAGTACACCGGGGAGCTGTTTTTT. The encoded protein is CASSFRIQYTGELFF. This chain joins TRBV12-3 or TRBV12-4 and TRBJ2-2; D unclear. Trimming shortened V by 3 bases and J by 3 bases, and 11 bases separated the two germline ends. The CDR3 is made up of 15 amino acids.

As concerns this clonotype: One end of the junction is discordant with germline, which a read error may explain. The gene calls are TRBV6-2 or TRBV6-3 and TRBJ2-7, with 9 positions matching TRBD2. The germline V gene has CDR1 MNHEY and CDR2 SVGEGT. CDR3 size: 15 residues. This CDR3 reads CVSSYRSGGRNEQYF. CDR3 DNA sequence: TGTGTCAGCAGTTATCGCAGCGGGGGGAGGAACGAGCAGTACTTC.

This clonotype came up a few times. The CDR3 loop reads CASSLDLLAGPDGSTDTQYF. For the CDR3, the DNA is TGTGCCAGCAGCTTAGATTTGCTAGCGGGACCGGACGGGAGCACAGATACGCAGTATTTT. J is TRBJ2-3 and V is TRBV11-3; 9 nucleotides align to TRBD2. Germline V CDR1 and CDR2: SGHNT, YENEEA. V shed 0 bases and J 0 bases; nucleotides not matched to a gene: 13. This CDR3 is built from 20 residues.

The V gene is TRBV7-9, the J gene TRBJ2-2, with 12 bases lining up with TRBD2. The junction had 20 bases not matched to a gene; V was cut back by 5 bases and J by 4 bases. The CDR3 covers 21 residues. Germline CDR1 reads SEHNR; CDR2 reads FQNEAQ (reference sequence). The CDR3 reads CASSPVAGSKTSGRFTGELFF. For the CDR3, the DNA is TGTGCCAGCAGCCCGGTTGCAGGCTCCAAGACTAGCGGGAGATTCACCGGGGAGCTGTTTTTT.

This clonotype was seen at least ten times. This chain uses TRBV6-2 or TRBV6-3 with TRBJ2-3; D ambiguous. Trimming took 2 bases from V and 4 from J, leaving 16 bases between them. The CDR3 covers 16 residues. Germline assignment: CDR1 MNHEY and CDR2 SVGEGT. This chain's CDR3 is CASSYGSPRVADTQYF. The CDR3 DNA reads as TGTGCCAGCAGTTACGGGTCCCCACGGGTGGCAGATACGCAGTATTTT.

This clonotype was seen ten or more times. V usage is TRBV27 and J usage is TRBJ1-1; possible D gene TRBD1, 5 bases. This CDR3 is built from 16 residues. In germline, CDR1 is MNHEY, CDR2 SMNVEV (reference sequence). Trimming took 5 bases from V and 1 from J, leaving 17 bases between them. The CDR3 bases are TGTGCCAGCAGTCCCAGTACAGGTGTCCGGAACACTGAAGCTTTCTTT. Its translation is CASSPSTGVRNTEAFF.

The genes are TRBV9 and TRBJ1-3; 8 nucleotides align to TRBD1. Trimming at V came to 0 bases and at J to 3 bases, leaving 8 bases not matched to a gene. The CDR3 extends over 17 amino acids. The V gene's germline CDR1 is SGDLS and CDR2 YYNGEE. The CDR3 spells CASSVEVAGGFGNTIYF. CDR3 bases: TGTGCCAGCAGCGTAGAGGTGGCAGGGGGCTTTGGAAACACCATATATTTT.

This clonotype was found many times. V is TRBV5-1 and J is TRBJ2-7, with TRBD2 identical over 15 bases. V lost 2 bases, J lost 3 bases, and 6 bases stayed unmatched. Germline CDR1 and CDR2: SGHRS and YFSETQ. This CDR3 is 17 amino acids long. The DNA of the CDR3 is TGCGCCAGCAGCTTCGCTGGGACTAGCGGGGGGAGCTACGAGCAGTACTTC. Translating it yields CASSFAGTSGGSYEQYF.

This clonotype was observed at least ten times. The chain couples TRBV2 to TRBJ2-5; D tentatively fits TRBD1 or TRBD2 (6 bases each). Trimming cost V 8 bases and J 7 bases, with 20 bases left between them. Per the germline V gene, CDR1 is SNHLY and CDR2 is FYNNEI. The length of the CDR3 is 14 residues. The CDR3 loop reads CASGLSGARMTQYF. As DNA, the CDR3 is TGTGCCAGCGGCTTATCGGGGGCTCGAATGACCCAGTACTTC.

About this clonotype itself: This may be a read error, as it is one base from a much larger clone. The V call is TRBV6-6, the J call TRBJ2-7; D might be TRBD1 (6 bases). This CDR3 contains 13 residues. Per the germline V gene, CDR1 is MNHNY and CDR2 is SVGAGI (reference sequence). Here the CDR3 DNA reads TGTGCCTGCAGTTACGGGACATTCTACGAGCAGTACTTC. It codes for CACSYGTFYEQYF.